A selection of T cell receptor beta chains follows, all from one sample in a study of T cells expressing NK-cell markers. TCRdb re-called the 5' RACE reads and shows each CDR3 protein once, DNA omitted. This repertoire includes about 390,000 distinct CDR3 sequences. The sequenced material came from blood T cells: a sorted CD56 or NKG2C T cell subset, CD4+ or CD8+ T cells, or bulk PBMC T cells (not recorded which). The origin of the receptors is a woman in her fifties or sixties in good health. The CDR3 runs from the conserved cysteine through the conserved F or W. The order of the fields is J gene, V gene, CDR3 protein.

J gene: TRBJ1-2; V gene: TRBV6-5; CDR3 protein: CASGKDSNYGYTF
J gene: TRBJ2-5; V gene: TRBV6-1; CDR3 protein: CASSSLRETQYF
J gene: TRBJ2-1; V gene: TRBV4-1; CDR3 protein: CASSQDLTSISYNEQFF
J gene: TRBJ2-1; V gene: TRBV27; CDR3 protein: CASSGASVGNEQFF
J gene: TRBJ2-2; V gene: TRBV5-1; CDR3 protein: CASSSGLDGELFF
J gene: TRBJ2-1; V gene: TRBV12-3/TRBV12-4; CDR3 protein: CASSLGGEPFF
J gene: TRBJ2-2; V gene: TRBV11-1; CDR3 protein: CASSLRGTGGELFF
J gene: TRBJ1-3; V gene: TRBV20-1; CDR3 protein: CSARGTGTLTGNTIYF
J gene: TRBJ1-2; V gene: TRBV29-1; CDR3 protein: CSADRDSNYGYTF
J gene: TRBJ1-5; V gene: TRBV6-5; CDR3 protein: CASRAGAINQPQHF
J gene: TRBJ2-2; V gene: TRBV10-3; CDR3 protein: CAIGRESTNTGELFF
J gene: TRBJ2-1; V gene: TRBV15; CDR3 protein: CATADGTSGSGRAQFF
J gene: TRBJ2-2; V gene: TRBV9; CDR3 protein: CASSASREGNTGELFF
J gene: TRBJ2-1; V gene: TRBV4-1; CDR3 protein: CASSQPDSPYNEQFF
J gene: TRBJ1-1; V gene: TRBV28; CDR3 protein: CASSFRASTEAFF
J gene: TRBJ1-2; V gene: TRBV12-3/TRBV12-4; CDR3 protein: CASSRGQGGNGYGYTF
J gene: TRBJ1-1; V gene: TRBV12-3/TRBV12-4; CDR3 protein: CASRLLRGEAFF
J gene: TRBJ1-6; V gene: TRBV6-1; CDR3 protein: CASRPNNGVTLHF
J gene: TRBJ1-1; V gene: TRBV4-1; CDR3 protein: CASRRLYNTEAFF
J gene: TRBJ2-1; V gene: TRBV5-1; CDR3 protein: CASSSDGQPPYNEQFF
J gene: TRBJ2-7; V gene: TRBV4-1; CDR3 protein: CASSQDLALTYEQYF
J gene: TRBJ2-1; V gene: TRBV5-1; CDR3 protein: CASSSVPGLAGDYNEQFF
J gene: TRBJ2-4; V gene: TRBV5-1; CDR3 protein: CASSLDRDGPNIQYF
J gene: TRBJ2-3; V gene: TRBV5-1; CDR3 protein: CASSLGGADTQYF
J gene: TRBJ2-3; V gene: TRBV29-1; CDR3 protein: CSVLGVPDTQYF
J gene: TRBJ1-1; V gene: TRBV7-9; CDR3 protein: CASSLVEYGAEAFF
J gene: TRBJ2-1; V gene: TRBV5-1; CDR3 protein: CASSFVSHAEQFF
J gene: TRBJ2-6; V gene: TRBV10-3; CDR3 protein: CAITETGAGANVLTF
J gene: TRBJ1-2; V gene: TRBV9; CDR3 protein: CASSVTGDTLTYTF
J gene: TRBJ1-2; V gene: TRBV11-2; CDR3 protein: CASSSLEIGYTF
J gene: TRBJ2-1; V gene: TRBV24-1; CDR3 protein: CATSGGWGRAVDEQFF
J gene: TRBJ2-3; V gene: TRBV12-3/TRBV12-4; CDR3 protein: CASSPTGDTQYF
J gene: TRBJ2-3; V gene: TRBV6-5; CDR3 protein: CASRQISGSSTDTQYF
J gene: TRBJ2-5; V gene: TRBV12-3/TRBV12-4; CDR3 protein: CASSLTGGEETQYF
J gene: TRBJ2-5; V gene: TRBV20-1; CDR3 protein: CSASKGRQYQETQYF
J gene: TRBJ1-6; V gene: TRBV15; CDR3 protein: CATRADDRGNSPLHF
J gene: TRBJ2-3; V gene: TRBV5-8; CDR3 protein: CASSRLAGEDTQYF
J gene: TRBJ2-1; V gene: TRBV6-2/TRBV6-3; CDR3 protein: CASSYSGTSGNEQFF
J gene: TRBJ2-1; V gene: TRBV7-2; CDR3 protein: CASSLEGLAISYNEQFF
J gene: TRBJ2-5; V gene: TRBV5-1; CDR3 protein: CASSAPTGTVAKTQYF
J gene: TRBJ2-3; V gene: TRBV5-1; CDR3 protein: CASSSRGGASTDTQYF
J gene: TRBJ2-6; V gene: TRBV10-3; CDR3 protein: CAIAGANVAGLSGANVLTF
J gene: TRBJ2-2; V gene: TRBV7-2; CDR3 protein: CASSSRTSGRASGELFF
J gene: TRBJ1-3; V gene: TRBV5-1; CDR3 protein: CASSLGQLQGDTIYF
J gene: TRBJ1-2; V gene: TRBV6-6; CDR3 protein: CASSFRTGQGYTF
J gene: TRBJ2-7; V gene: TRBV27; CDR3 protein: CASSLRTGSIYEQYF
J gene: TRBJ2-1; V gene: TRBV6-2/TRBV6-3; CDR3 protein: CASSRLAGVDEQFF
J gene: TRBJ1-2; V gene: TRBV29-1; CDR3 protein: CSVRETANYGYTF
J gene: TRBJ2-3; V gene: TRBV3-1; CDR3 protein: CASSQEGTSGGGDTQYF
J gene: TRBJ2-7; V gene: TRBV12-3/TRBV12-4; CDR3 protein: CASSSSKIGYEQYF
J gene: TRBJ2-1; V gene: TRBV9; CDR3 protein: CASSVGLAEYNEQFF
J gene: TRBJ2-3; V gene: TRBV27; CDR3 protein: CASSLGRESLVTDTQYF